The 24 T cell receptor beta chains below come from one sample, sequenced in a study of technical replicates of blood from a few donors. The method was immunoSEQ multiplex PCR; TCRdb's version includes in-frame clones alone and lacks a portion of them. The table lists tens of thousands of clones, just over 95% of them singletons, with approximately 0.4% in the top ten. The sequencing input was T cells isolated from PBMCs. Source of these receptors: a human donor in good health.

The chain employs TRBV4-1 and TRBJ2-1, with a weak D call TRBD2 (5 bases). Trimming removed 3 bases from V and 2 bases from J, with 11 bases in between. The CDR3 runs to 15 residues. Germline CDR1 MGHRA, CDR2 YSYEKL. This CDR3 is CASSHSGIPYNEQFF. In DNA form, the CDR3 reads TGCGCCAGCAGCCACTCCGGGATCCCCTACAATGAGCAGTTCTTC.

The chain combines TRBV9 with TRBJ2-2; 9 bases map to TRBD1. Germline-derived CDR1 and CDR2 are SGDLS and YYNGEE. The CDR3 is 15 residues long. The trim removed 4 bases at V and 4 bases at J, leaving 5 bases unmatched. The CDR3 is CASSIQGAGTGELFF. CDR3 nucleotide sequence: TGTGCCAGCAGCATACAGGGGGCTGGCACCGGGGAGCTGTTTTTT.

V usage is TRBV11-2 and J usage is TRBJ1-2; a weak D match, TRBD1 (6 bases). Trimming left V 5 bases short and J 2 bases short, with 18 bases between. Per germline, CDR1 SGHAT and CDR2 FQNNGV. CDR3 length: 16 residues. The CDR3 spells CASSQLQGSANYGYTF. Here the CDR3 DNA reads TGTGCCAGCAGCCAATTACAGGGTTCAGCAAACTATGGCTACACCTTC.

The chain employs TRBV5-5 and TRBJ2-7; TRBD1 is a possible D gene (6 bases). CDR3 size: 15 residues. V lost 0 bases and J 0 bases, leaving 10 bases between the germline ends. Germline-derived CDR1 and CDR2 are SGHKS and YYEKEE (reference sequence). The CDR3 DNA is TGTGCCAGCAGCTTGGGTACAGGGAGCTCCTACGAGCAGTACTTC. Its protein product is CASSLGTGSSYEQYF.

As for this clone: A junction boundary mismatches the germline segment, possibly from a read error. The chain is built from TRBV30 and TRBJ1-1; D possibly corresponds to TRBD1 (6 bases). CDR1 and CDR2 (germline): GTSNPN, SVGIG (reference sequence). This CDR3 has 12 amino acids. The CDR3 protein is CAWSVPSGAGIF. The CDR3 DNA reads TGTGCCTGGAGTGTACCTTCAGGGGCAGGAATCTTT.

The chain uses TRBV10-3 and TRBJ1-4; D ambiguous. The CDR3 consists of 14 residues. V was cut by 3 bases and J by 0 bases, with 5 bases left in between. Germline V lookup: CDR1 ENHRY, CDR2 SYGVKD. The CDR3 DNA is TGTGCCATCAGTGACCCCACAACTAATGAAAAACTGTTTTTT. Translated, it gives CAISDPTTNEKLFF.

The genes are TRBV5-1 and TRBJ2-3, with D possibly being TRBD1 (5 bases). The CDR3 extends over 14 amino acids. V shed 4 bases and J shed 0 bases, with 9 bases lying between them. Germline V gives CDR1 SGHRS, CDR2 YFSETQ. Here the CDR3 DNA reads TGCGCCAGCAGCCAGGGTTCTAGCACAGATACGCAGTATTTT. Protein product: CASSQGSSTDTQYF.

V gene TRBV6-5 combines with J gene TRBJ2-1; D possibly corresponds to TRBD1 (5 bases). The CDR3 runs to 15 residues. The V end lost 8 bases, the J end lost 0 bases, and 14 bases lay between the germline ends. Germline loops: CDR1 MNHEY, CDR2 SVGAGI. The CDR3 DNA is TGTGCCAGCCCTGAGGACAAAAGCTCCTACAATGAGCAGTTCTTC. Residues: CASPEDKSSYNEQFF.

The CDR3 DNA reads as TGTGCCAGCAGTCCACAAGGACTAGCCTCTGAGCAGTTCTTC. It translates to CASSPQGLASEQFF. The V gene is TRBV27, the J gene TRBJ2-1; TRBD2 matches 8 bases. Trimming cost V 5 bases and J 9 bases; bases outside gene matches: 9. This CDR3 comprises 14 residues. Germline-derived CDR1 and CDR2 are MNHEY and SMNVEV (reference sequence).

The chain is built from TRBV19 and TRBJ2-7, with D maybe TRBD1 (5 bases). CDR1 LNHDA and CDR2 SQIVND come from the germline V gene (reference sequence). V was shortened by 5 bases and J by 4 bases, with 18 bases between the two germline ends. This CDR3 comprises 15 residues. The CDR3 sequence: CASSATAGFSYEQYF. The CDR3 DNA sequence: TGTGCCAGTAGTGCCACGGCAGGGTTCTCGTACGAGCAGTACTTC. Using reference TRBV19 and TRBJ2-7 for the parts outside the CDR3, the full variable domain is DGGITQSPKYLFRKEGQNVTLSCEQNLNHDAMYWYRQDPGQGLRLIYYSQIVNDFQKGDIAEGYSVSREKKESFPLTVTSAQKNPTAFYLCASSATAGFSYEQYFGPGTRLTVT.

This chain connects TRBV6-1 to TRBJ2-7; the match to TRBD1 covers 7 bases. With V trimmed by 7 bases and J by 5 bases, 11 bases remained unmatched. The CDR3 covers 14 residues. CDR1 MNHNS and CDR2 SASEGT come from the germline V gene. The CDR3 DNA reads as TGTGCCAGCACCGAAAGGTACAGGGGCAACGAGCAGTACTTC. Its protein product is CASTERYRGNEQYF.

The rearrangement joins TRBV7-3 to TRBJ2-2, with D possibly being TRBD1 (7 bases). This CDR3 region has 15 residues. The germline V gene has CDR1 SGHTA and CDR2 FQGTGA. The V end lost 6 bases, the J end lost 5 bases, and 16 bases lay between the germline ends. The CDR3 bases are TGTGCCAGCAGTCAGGGGGGACGGCTAACCGGGGAGCTGTTTTTT. Translation gives CASSQGGRLTGELFF.

The V call is TRBV25-1, the J call TRBJ2-3; possible D gene TRBD2, 5 bases. The germline V and J ends were trimmed by 6 bases and 0 bases, with 7 bases remaining between them. The CDR3 spans 13 residues. The germline CDR1 and CDR2 sequences are MGHDK and SYGVNS. The CDR3 spells CASRRVSTDTQYF. CDR3 coding DNA: TGTGCCAGCAGGAGGGTTAGCACAGATACGCAGTATTTT.

This clone appeared a single time. This chain uses TRBV4-3 with TRBJ2-5; 10 bases match TRBD2. The length of the CDR3 is 15 residues. Germline values: CDR1 LGHNA, CDR2 YSLEER. V lost 1 base to trimming and J lost 5 bases; unmatched junction nucleotides: 4. The CDR3 here is CASSQGLAGEETQYF. CDR3 bases: TGCGCCAGCAGCCAAGGGCTAGCGGGAGAGGAGACCCAGTACTTC.

The chain combines TRBV10-1 with TRBJ2-5, with unresolved D. Trimming shortened V by 6 bases and J by 3 bases, and 11 bases separated the two germline ends. CDR1 is WNHNN, CDR2 SYGVQD, per germline (reference sequence). This CDR3 has 13 amino acids. CDR3 sequence reads: CASRRSPEETQYF. CDR3 nucleotides: TGCGCCAGCAGGAGGTCACCCGAAGAGACCCAGTACTTC.

The genes are TRBV5-1 and TRBJ2-7; 10 bases map to TRBD2. The CDR3 covers 14 residues. The V gene's germline CDR1 is SGHRS and CDR2 YFSETQ. Trimming removed 4 bases from V and 4 bases from J; junction bases left unmatched: 5. The CDR3 DNA sequence: TGCGCCAGCAGCCTAGCGGGAGAAGGATACGAGCAGTACTTC. The encoded protein is CASSLAGEGYEQYF.

This chain links TRBV9 with TRBJ2-5, with TRBD2 identical over 8 bases. V was clipped by 0 bases and J by 5 bases; unmatched bases: 9. CDR3 length: 16 residues. The germline V gene has CDR1 SGDLS and CDR2 YYNGEE. The CDR3 loop reads CASSVARAGDLETQYF. The CDR3 region has the DNA TGTGCCAGCAGCGTAGCTCGAGCGGGAGACTTGGAGACCCAGTACTTC.

This chain links TRBV28 with TRBJ2-6, with D unclear. In germline, CDR1 is MDHEN, CDR2 SYDVKM. Trimming removed 0 bases from V and 4 bases from J, with 4 bases in between. The CDR3 runs 14 residues. CDR3 DNA: TGTGCCAGCAGTTTATGGGCCGGGGCCAACGTCCTGACTTTC. Its protein is CASSLWAGANVLTF.

This chain links TRBV5-6 with TRBJ1-5; D may be TRBD1 (5 bases). This CDR3 region has 13 residues. Trimming shortened V by 0 bases and J by 7 bases, and 8 bases separated the two germline ends. The germline V gene has CDR1 SGHDT and CDR2 YYEEEE. CDR3 region: CASSLGGGQPQHF. The DNA of the CDR3 is TGTGCCAGCAGCTTGGGGGGCGGACAGCCCCAGCATTTT. The full variable domain, completed using reference TRBV5-6 and TRBJ1-5, is DAGVTQSPTHLIKTRGQQVTLRCSPKSGHDTVSWYQQALGQGPQFIFQYYEEEERQRGNFPDRFSGHQFPNYSSELNVNALLLGDSALYLCASSLGGGQPQHFGDGTRLSIL.

The rearrangement uses TRBV6-1 and TRBJ1-1; TRBD1 aligns across 10 bases. Trimming removed 9 bases from V and 6 bases from J; junction bases left unmatched: 7. Germline V gene lookup returns CDR1 MNHNS and CDR2 SASEGT. The length of the CDR3 is 13 residues. CDR3 in amino acids: CASWGTGVAEAFF. CDR3 DNA: TGTGCCAGTTGGGGGACAGGGGTGGCTGAAGCTTTCTTT.

This clone was picked up one time. The V gene is TRBV5-6, the J gene TRBJ2-7; 7 bases match TRBD2. The CDR3 sequence is 15 residues long. CDR1 is SGHDT and CDR2 is YYEEEE in the germline V gene. Trimming at V came to 0 bases and at J to 2 bases, leaving 5 bases not matched to a gene. The CDR3 nucleotides read TGTGCCAGCAGCTTGGGCCTAGCGGTGACCTACGAGCAGTACTTC. It encodes CASSLGLAVTYEQYF.

This clone was seen only once. The V call is TRBV6-5, the J call TRBJ2-2; TRBD2 matches 10 bases. This CDR3 spans 16 amino acids. Trimming at V came to 2 bases and at J to 7 bases, leaving 7 bases not matched to a gene. The germline V gene has CDR1 MNHEY and CDR2 SVGAGI. CDR3 sequence reads: CASSYGAGGPGGELFF. CDR3 DNA: TGTGCCAGCAGTTACGGAGCGGGAGGGCCGGGCGGGGAGCTGTTTTTT.

The chain joins TRBV4-3 to TRBJ2-7, with D possibly matching TRBD1 (5 bases). The germline V gene encodes CDR1 LGHNA and CDR2 YSLEER. Trimming stripped 3 bases from V and 0 bases from J, with 9 bases between. The CDR3 spans 14 residues. As DNA, the CDR3 is TGCGCCAGCAGCCAGATGACAGTCTCCTACGAGCAGTACTTC. This encodes CASSQMTVSYEQYF.

This chain uses TRBV7-9 with TRBJ2-7; a weak D match, TRBD2 (5 bases). CDR1 and CDR2 from the germline V gene are SEHNR and FQNEAQ (reference sequence). This CDR3 contains 19 residues. V gave up 5 bases and J gave up 3 bases, with 29 bases separating them. The CDR3 loop is CASSPRQRAETNLGYEQYF. In DNA, the CDR3 is TGTGCCAGCAGCCCCAGGCAGAGGGCCGAGACTAACCTGGGCTACGAGCAGTACTTC.